A single sample gave rise to the 18 T cell receptor beta chains below, sequenced in a study of identical twins. TCRdb fed the 5' RACE reads into MiXCR, producing one record per CDR3 protein. The data show around 690,000 distinct CDR3 sequences, approximately 21% seen once. These data were also filed under a second study, of T cells expressing NK-cell markers.

Sequencing input: PBMCs. Source of these receptors: a woman aged 18-29 years in good health.

V gene TRBV7-2 combines with J gene TRBJ1-2, with 7 bases identical to TRBD1. The V segment lost 1 base and the J segment 7 bases; nucleotides outside the gene matches: 6. The germline V gene encodes CDR1 SGHTA and CDR2 FQGNSA. The CDR3 sequence is 14 residues long. The CDR3 nucleotides are TGTGCCAGCAGCTTAGTAGGACAGGAAGGTGGCTACACCTTC. Encoded protein: CASSLVGQEGGYTF.

This chain joins TRBV7-2 and TRBJ2-2, with TRBD1 identical over 9 bases. From germline, CDR1 is SGHTA and CDR2 FQGNSA. Germline trimming cut 5 bases from V and 7 bases from J; bases unmatched to any gene: 8. CDR3 length equals 15 residues. CDR3 sequence (DNA): TGTGCCAGCAGCCAAAGGACAGGGGTTGGCGGGGAGCTGTTTTTT. Its protein is CASSQRTGVGGELFF.

The J gene is TRBJ2-1, the V gene TRBV6-1; TRBD2 matches 10 bases. Germline CDR1 and CDR2: MNHNS and SASEGT. CDR3 length equals 15 residues. The V segment lost 2 bases and the J segment 9 bases; nucleotides outside the gene matches: 7. CDR3 amino acids: CASSERSGRAAEQFF. The CDR3 coding sequence is TGTGCCAGCAGTGAACGGAGCGGGAGGGCCGCTGAGCAGTTCTTC.

The chain joins TRBV7-7 to TRBJ2-7; a possible D gene is TRBD2 (6 bases). Per the germline V gene, CDR1 is SSHAT and CDR2 is FNYEAQ (reference sequence). Trimming removed 1 base from V and 7 bases from J, with 14 bases in between. CDR3 length: 14 residues. CDR3 amino acids: CASSLGLQSGEQYF. CDR3 in DNA: TGTGCCAGCAGCTTAGGCCTACAAAGCGGGGAGCAGTACTTC.

The sample holds a few counts of this clonotype. The V gene is TRBV20-1, the J gene TRBJ2-7; 8 bases align to TRBD1. This CDR3 has 16 residues. The V gene's germline CDR1 is DFQATT and CDR2 SNEGSKA (reference sequence). The J segment lost 4 bases and the V segment lost 0 bases, leaving 11 bases of the junction unmatched. The DNA of the CDR3 is TGCAGTGCTAGAGATTATTTGGGACAGGAGAATTACGAGCAGTACTTC. It is translated as CSARDYLGQENYEQYF.

The genes are TRBV5-1 and TRBJ2-3, with 14 positions matching TRBD2. With V trimmed by 0 bases and J by 3 bases, 0 bases remained unmatched. CDR1 is SGHRS and CDR2 is YFSETQ in the germline V gene. The CDR3 runs 16 residues. In DNA, the CDR3 is TGCGCCAGCAGCTTGGGGACTAGCGGGGGGACAGATACGCAGTATTTT. Amino acids: CASSLGTSGGTDTQYF.

This clonotype was observed a few times. The CDR3 nucleotides read TGTGCCATCAGTGAGGGAGGGGGAAAGTACGAGCAGTACTTC. Translated: CAISEGGGKYEQYF. V usage is TRBV10-3 and J usage is TRBJ2-7; D may be TRBD1 or TRBD2 (6 bases each). Trimming took off 2 bases at V and 4 bases at J, with 12 bases between the two ends. The germline V gene has CDR1 ENHRY and CDR2 SYGVKD. This CDR3 is 14 amino acids long.

A few counts support this clonotype. The chain carries TRBV5-1 and TRBJ2-1; TRBD2 matches at 9 bases. V shed 0 bases and J 5 bases; nucleotides not matched to a gene: 3. Germline V gene sequence: CDR1 SGHRS, CDR2 YFSETQ. This CDR3 has 15 residues. The CDR3 DNA sequence: TGCGCCAGCAGCTTGGCGCGGGGGGGTAACAATGAGCAGTTCTTC. Translating it yields CASSLARGGNNEQFF.

This clonotype came up a few times. DNA of the CDR3: TGCAGCGTTGTAGAGCCAAGTGGCTACACCTTC. As protein: CSVVEPSGYTF. The chain employs TRBV29-1 and TRBJ1-2, with D unclear. Germline values: CDR1 SQVTM, CDR2 ANQGSEA. Trimming cost V 4 bases and J 7 bases, with 10 bases left between them. The CDR3 consists of 11 residues.

This chain uses TRBV6-2 or TRBV6-3 with TRBJ1-1; no reliable D call. CDR3 length equals 14 residues. From germline, CDR1 is MNHEY and CDR2 SVGEGT. V was trimmed by 5 bases and J by 0 bases, leaving 10 bases between them. This CDR3 is CASSIRTLNTEAFF. CDR3 DNA: TGTGCCAGCAGTATACGGACTCTGAACACTGAAGCTTTCTTT.

This clonotype was seen only a few times. The V and J genes are TRBV20-1 and TRBJ2-7, with no clear D. Germline assignment: CDR1 DFQATT and CDR2 SNEGSKA (reference sequence). The V end was cut by 3 bases, the J end by 0 bases, with 12 bases between. This CDR3 region has 14 residues. The CDR3 loop reads CSARGFISSYEQYF. The DNA for the CDR3 is TGCAGTGCTAGGGGGTTCATCAGCTCCTACGAGCAGTACTTC.

This clonotype was detected many times. The CDR3 sequence is CASRIGTGNQETQYF. The CDR3 DNA reads TGTGCCAGCAGGATCGGGACAGGGAACCAAGAGACCCAGTACTTC. The chain joins TRBV12-3 or TRBV12-4 to TRBJ2-5; 9 bases fit TRBD1. Trimming took 6 bases from V and 0 from J; bases not matched to a gene: 5. CDR3 length: 15 residues.

The J gene is TRBJ2-7, the V gene TRBV5-6, with D maybe TRBD2 (5 bases). Germline V gene data show CDR1 as SGHDT and CDR2 as YYEEEE. There are 12 residues in the CDR3. V was pared by 4 bases and J by 3 bases, with 8 bases between. The CDR3 nucleotides are TGTGCCAGCAGCCGTAGCGTCTACGAGCAGTACTTC. Encoded protein: CASSRSVYEQYF.

This clonotype occurred a few times. The genes are TRBV20-1 and TRBJ2-7; 8 positions agree with TRBD2. CDR1 and CDR2 (germline): DFQATT, SNEGSKA (reference sequence). V lost 5 bases and J lost 2; bases outside the gene matches: 8. The CDR3 has 14 amino acids. CDR3 DNA sequence: TGCAGTGCTCGTTCCACGGGACTAGCCTACGAGCAGTACTTC. It encodes CSARSTGLAYEQYF.

The chain combines TRBV11-2 with TRBJ2-1; 8 positions match TRBD1. V lost 2 bases and J lost 4; bases outside the gene matches: 4. Germline lookup yields CDR1 SGHAT and CDR2 FQNNGV. CDR3 length: 15 amino acids. The CDR3 bases are TGTGCCAGCAGCTTAAGGGACAGGACTTACAATGAGCAGTTCTTC. Residues: CASSLRDRTYNEQFF. Complete variable domain (other parts from reference TRBV11-2 and TRBJ2-1): EAGVAQSPRYKIIEKRQSVAFWCNPISGHATLYWYQQILGQGPKLLIQFQNNGVVDDSQLPKDRFSAERLKGVDSTLKIQPAKLEDSAVYLCASSLRDRTYNEQFFGPGTRLTVL.

Only a few counts were recorded for this clonotype. The genes are TRBV20-1 and TRBJ2-2; 7 bases fit TRBD1. V was pared by 4 bases and J by 3 bases, with 5 bases of the junction left unmatched. The CDR3 length is 14 residues. CDR1 and CDR2 from the germline V gene are DFQATT and SNEGSKA (reference sequence). CDR3 DNA sequence: TGCAGTGCTATCACCGGGACAGACACCGGGGAGCTGTTTTTT. This codes for CSAITGTDTGELFF.

This clonotype was detected a few times. CDR3 sequence (DNA): TGTGCCAGCAGCTTACGGGCCCAGGGGGTAACAGATACGCAGTATTTT. This translates into CASSLRAQGVTDTQYF. The chain joins TRBV7-6 to TRBJ2-3; TRBD1 aligns across 7 bases. Germline values: CDR1 SGHVS, CDR2 FNYEAQ. The J segment lost 3 bases and the V segment lost 2 bases, leaving 8 bases of the junction unmatched. This CDR3 is 16 amino acids long.

This clonotype was counted a few times. The chain joins TRBV5-5 to TRBJ2-1; 9 positions match TRBD2. Germline V gene lookup returns CDR1 SGHKS and CDR2 YYEKEE (reference sequence). Unmatched junction bases numbered 5, after V lost 2 bases and J lost 8 bases. The CDR3 extends over 14 amino acids. The CDR3 protein is CASSLGAGGYEQFF. The DNA for the CDR3 is TGTGCCAGCAGCTTAGGCGCGGGAGGGTATGAGCAGTTCTTC.